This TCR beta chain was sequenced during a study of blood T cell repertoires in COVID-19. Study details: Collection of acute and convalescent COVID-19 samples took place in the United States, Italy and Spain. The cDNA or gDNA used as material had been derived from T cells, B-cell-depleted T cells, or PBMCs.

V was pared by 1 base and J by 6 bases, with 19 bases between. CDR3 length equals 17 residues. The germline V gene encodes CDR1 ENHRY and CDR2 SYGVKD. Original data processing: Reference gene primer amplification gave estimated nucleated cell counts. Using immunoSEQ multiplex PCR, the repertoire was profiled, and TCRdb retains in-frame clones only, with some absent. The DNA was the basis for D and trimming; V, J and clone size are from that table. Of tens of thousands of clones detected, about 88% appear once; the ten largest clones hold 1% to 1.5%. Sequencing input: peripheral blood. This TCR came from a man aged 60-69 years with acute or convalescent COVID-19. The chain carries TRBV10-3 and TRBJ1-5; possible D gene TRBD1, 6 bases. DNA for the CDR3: TGTGCCATCAGTGAGTATATTCTGACAGGCTTGGCTCAGCCCCAGCATTTT. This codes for CAISEYILTGLAQPQHF.